This record concerns one TCR beta chain sequence. The target antigen is unknown. Looked up from germline, CDR1 is SGHRS and CDR2 is YFSETQ. This CDR3 spans 14 amino acids. The V and J ends lost 2 bases and 5 bases respectively, with 13 bases between them. The entry originates in a study of blood T cells in healthy people across ages. Study results and caveats: Unsorted PBMCs prevented conclusive naive versus antigen-experienced comparison. Comparison with aged donors showed that long-lived donors had more naive CD4+ cells and higher diversity. TCR beta diversity was tightly associated with the proportion of naive T cells. Estimated diversity, derived from one million T cells, was regarded as an underestimate.

For the second PCR, which ran for 7 to 11 cycles, a sample-barcoded 5' primer and a J-beta primer mix were used. Using its own MiXCR run on the 5' RACE reads, TCRdb lists one record per CDR3 protein. The sample holds about 1.7 million distinct CDR3 sequences; approximately 28% are singletons and the top ten take 6.5% to 8.5%. This chain uses TRBV5-1 with TRBJ2-5; perhaps TRBD1 as D (5 bases). The TCR sequence derives from a woman aged 25 to 39 in good health. Sequenced material: blood. CDR3 in DNA: TGCGCCAGCAGCTTTGCAGGGATACAGGAGACCCAGTACTTC. The encoded protein is CASSFAGIQETQYF.